This T cell receptor beta chain came from a study of tissue T cells after allogeneic stem cell transplantation. The time point denotes: mouse harvest day 14 after allogeneic transplant. Mouse grafts combined 10^7 T-cell-depleted bone marrow cells with 10^6 splenic CD5+ T cells. On this clone: Each gene name is a mouse one. The read ends 1 residue early relative to the CDR3; the germline J gene fills the gap.

Survey-depth TCRbeta CDR3 sequencing reported V/J genes and productive frequencies. Sequencing used immunoSEQ multiplex PCR; TCRdb keeps in-frame clones, though not all of them. The table records 8,000 to 10,000 clones, over 30% of them present only once. Trimming stripped 1 base from V and 3 bases from J, with 7 bases between. Germline-derived CDR1 and CDR2 are SGHSA and FRNQAP. The CDR3 is 14 amino acids. Sequences were obtained from skin. The sequence was collected from a female BALB/c mouse given C57BL/6 T cells with graft-versus-host disease after an allogeneic hematopoietic cell transplant. J is TRBJ1-5 and V is TRBV16, with D perhaps matching TRBD1 (6 bases). The CDR3 protein is CASSLVRGNQAPLF. Partial CDR3 DNA: TGTGCAAGCAGCTTAGTCAGGGGCAACCAGGCTCCGCTT.